This TCR beta chain was documented in a study of CD8+CD57+ T cells in acquired aplastic anemia. The CDR3 totals 17 residues. Trimming removed 4 bases at V and 0 bases at J, with 17 bases between. Patients picked for sequencing had shown CD8+CD57+ cell expansion detected by flow cytometry. At the time of blood sampling, patients had not yet received any therapy. TCR beta VDJ combinations and CDR3 sequences were profiled from genomic DNA. Via MiXCR, TCRdb re-called the reads, giving one row per CDR3 protein. The profile shows 200,000 or so distinct CDR3 sequences, approximately 60% of them singletons. Sample: sorted CD4+, CD8+, or CD8+CD57+ T cells (not recorded which) from PBMCs. The V gene is TRBV12-3 or TRBV12-4, the J gene TRBJ2-3; tentative D call: TRBD2 (5 bases). The TCR sequence derives from a human donor with aplastic anemia. The CDR3 loop is CASSYSLPGISTDTQYF. CDR3 nucleotide sequence: TGTGCCAGCAGTTACTCCCTTCCCGGGATAAGCACAGATACGCAGTATTTT.